The clone carrying this T cell receptor (beta chain) is a singleton in its sample. Its specificity is unknown. Sequencing used immunoSEQ multiplex PCR; TCRdb keeps in-frame clones, though not all of them. The sample holds around 150,000 clones; about 90% are singletons and the top ten take 4% to 5%. This sample stems from a study of cytomegalovirus exposure and HLA in healthy donors. The CDR3 is 19 amino acids. Germline CDR1 reads MNHEY; CDR2 reads SMNVEV (reference sequence). V dropped 2 bases and J dropped 4 bases, with 23 bases sitting between them. Separate from the roughly 670-subject first cohort, the roughly 120-subject validation cohort was the one that the donors belonged to. Overall study findings and caveats: Altogether, more than 150 TCR beta chains were recorded as cytomegalovirus-associated. Accounts indicate the classifier identified cytomegalovirus status with strong specificity and sensitivity.

The sample was PBMCs. The chain joins TRBV27 to TRBJ1-4, with D tentatively TRBD1 (5 bases). The receptor comes from a man between 18 and 29 years old in good health and CMV-seropositive. In nucleotides, the CDR3 is TGTGCCAGCAGTTTACCTCCCACTTTACCCCAGGGCTATAATGAAAAACTGTTTTTT. This codes for CASSLPPTLPQGYNEKLFF. The complete variable domain, with remaining parts taken from reference TRBV27 and TRBJ1-4, reads EAQVTQNPRYLITVTGKKLTVTCSQNMNHEYMSWYRQDPGLGLRQIYYSMNVEVTDKGDVPEGYKVSRKEKRNFPLILESPSPNQTSLYFCASSLPPTLPQGYNEKLFFGSGTQLSVL.